These 16 T cell receptor beta chains originate from one sample sequenced in a study of response to subunit inactivated influenza vaccine. One entry per CDR3 protein, called by TCRdb with MiXCR from the RT-PCR reads. In the table there are fewer than 600,000 distinct CDR3 sequences, approximately 7.8% of which are singletons. Material: PBMCs from blood, obtained around 2 years after vaccination. These receptors were taken from a man between 50 and 75 years old who received an inactivated influenza vaccine.

Concerning this clonotype: It may be a read error: a sequence one base away is much more abundant. This chain connects TRBV28 to TRBJ2-3, with 7 bases identical to TRBD1. The DNA end favors TRBJ1-5, so the J call may be wrong. The length of the CDR3 is 15 residues. The germline V gene has CDR1 MDHEN and CDR2 SYDVKM. The CDR3 nucleotides are TGTGCCAGCCAAGCCAGGGGGGCCAGCACAGATACGCAGCATTTT. Its protein product is CASQARGASTDTQHF.

The CDR3 region has the DNA TGTGCCACCACAGGGCATTCTGGAAACACCATATATTTT. This codes for CATTGHSGNTIYF. The chain has TRBV10-3 and TRBJ1-3, with D possibly TRBD1 on 6 matching bases. V was cut by 10 bases and J by 1 base, with 11 bases left in between. CDR1 and CDR2 from the germline V gene are ENHRY and SYGVKD. There are 13 residues in the CDR3.

This clonotype was seen a few times. One end of the junction is discordant with germline, which a read error may explain. V gene TRBV28 combines with J gene TRBJ1-5; 8 nucleotides line up with TRBD1. Germline V gene lookup returns CDR1 MDHEN and CDR2 SYDVKM. This CDR3 has 15 amino acids. CDR3 sequence (DNA): TGTGCCAGCAGTCCCGGGACAGGTAGCAATCCGCCCCAGCATTTT. Encoded protein: CASSPGTGSNPPQHF. Supplemented by reference TRBV28 and TRBJ1-5, the full variable domain reads DVKVTQSSRYLVKRTGEKVFLECVQDMDHENMFWYRQDPGLGLRLIYFSYDVKMKEKGDIPEGYSVSREKKERFSLILESASTNQTSMYLCASSPGTGSNPPQHFGDGTRLSIL.

The V and J genes are TRBV12-3 or TRBV12-4 and TRBJ2-7; 8 bases match TRBD2. The CDR3 covers 11 residues. Germline trimming cut 7 bases from V and 7 bases from J; bases unmatched to any gene: 3. The CDR3 region has the DNA TGTGCCAGCACGGGGGGGCGGGAGCAGTACTTC. It translates to CASTGGREQYF.

In this sample, this clonotype turned up a few times. The rearrangement links TRBV12-3 or TRBV12-4 to TRBJ1-4, with D unclear. The CDR3 contains 12 residues. The V end was cut by 4 bases, the J end by 9 bases, with 9 bases between. The CDR3 here is CASSSIPQKLFF. In DNA, the CDR3 is TGTGCCAGCAGTTCCATCCCCCAAAAACTGTTTTTT.

This clonotype was found a few times. This chain connects TRBV20-1 to TRBJ1-2; D gene ambiguous. The CDR3 is 13 residues long. Germline lookup yields CDR1 DFQATT and CDR2 SNEGSKA (reference sequence). Between the trimmed V and J ends, which lost 5 bases and 3 bases, there was a span of 13 bases. The CDR3 DNA is TGCAGTGCTCCTACTGACACCTACTATGGCTACACCTTC. Translated, it gives CSAPTDTYYGYTF.

V usage is TRBV29-1 and J usage is TRBJ2-1; 8 bases fit TRBD1. CDR1 is SQVTM, CDR2 ANQGSEA, per germline. After removal of 4 bases from V and 13 bases from J, the junction contained 9 bases not matched to a gene. This CDR3 has 12 residues. CDR3 DNA sequence: TGCAGCGTTGTCGGGTCAGGGGGCATACAGTTCTTC. Translating gives CSVVGSGGIQFF.

For this clonotype: This clone may be a read error of a much larger clone one base away. J is TRBJ2-3 and V is TRBV20-1; D is tentatively TRBD1 or TRBD2 (5 bases each). CDR3 length: 17 amino acids. CDR1 and CDR2 (germline): DFQATT, SNEGSKA (reference sequence). The CDR3 DNA reads TGCTGTGCGAGCCGTCTATTTGGGACCTCTCGCACAGATACGCAGTATTTT. The encoded protein is CCASRLFGTSRTDTQYF.

This chain joins TRBV4-3 and TRBJ1-2; 9 bases fit TRBD1. The V and J ends lost 4 bases and 2 bases, in that order; junction bases with no gene match: 8. Germline V gene sequence: CDR1 LGHNA, CDR2 YSLEER. The CDR3 sequence is 16 residues long. The CDR3, as DNA: TGCGCCAGCAGCCGGGTCCCGGGACAGGGAAACTATGGCTACACCTTC. Translating gives CASSRVPGQGNYGYTF.

This clonotype was picked up many times. The chain links TRBV9 to TRBJ2-1; 14 nucleotides agree with TRBD2. CDR3 length: 19 amino acids. After removal of 4 bases from V and 10 bases from J, the junction contained 19 bases not matched to a gene. Germline V gene sequence: CDR1 SGDLS, CDR2 YYNGEE. The CDR3 loop reads CASSTGTEGTSGSVHEQFF. CDR3 bases: TGTGCCAGCAGCACAGGGACAGAGGGGACTAGCGGGAGTGTCCACGAGCAGTTCTTC.

This rearrangement joins TRBV24-1 to TRBJ2-7, with a possible D match to TRBD1 (6 bases). CDR1 and CDR2 (germline): KGHDR, SFDVKD. The length of the CDR3 is 16 residues. The V end lost 2 bases, the J end lost 9 bases, and 22 bases lay between the germline ends. This CDR3 is CATSDSWAPGQLRQYF. Written as DNA, the CDR3 is TGTGCCACCAGTGATTCTTGGGCCCCGGGACAACTTCGGCAGTACTTC.

This clonotype was observed many times. The chain recombines TRBV15 with TRBJ1-5; 12 nucleotides agree with TRBD1. The CDR3 has 17 amino acids. J lost 8 bases, V lost 3 bases, and 11 bases had no gene match. The V gene's germline CDR1 is LNHNV and CDR2 YYDKDF (reference sequence). CDR3 in amino acids: CATSSSSPGQGAKPQHF. In DNA form, the CDR3 reads TGTGCCACCAGCAGTTCCTCTCCGGGACAGGGGGCCAAGCCCCAGCATTTT. The variable domain in full, with the rest retrieved from reference TRBV15 and TRBJ1-5, is DAMVIQNPRYQVTQFGKPVTLSCSQTLNHNVMYWYQQKSSQAPKLLFHYYDKDFNNEADTPDNFQSRRPNTSFCFLDIRSPGLGDTAMYLCATSSSSPGQGAKPQHFGDGTRLSIL.

There are a few counts of this clonotype. The rearrangement uses TRBV28 and TRBJ2-3; 8 bases agree with TRBD2. Germline V gene lookup returns CDR1 MDHEN and CDR2 SYDVKM. V lost 5 bases, J lost 2 bases, and 6 bases stayed unmatched. The CDR3 runs 15 residues. The CDR3 region is CASSPRGAHTDTQYF. The CDR3 bases are TGTGCCAGCAGTCCGCGGGGGGCGCACACAGATACGCAGTATTTT.

The V call is TRBV9, the J call TRBJ2-7; D is unresolved. The CDR3 loop spans 13 amino acids. Trimming removed 5 bases from V and 3 bases from J, with 12 bases in between. Per the germline V gene, CDR1 is SGDLS and CDR2 is YYNGEE. As DNA, the CDR3 is TGTGCCAGCAGTGAATCCGATCTCTACGAGCAGTACTTC. Translated, it gives CASSESDLYEQYF.

This clonotype was seen at least ten times. This chain connects TRBV12-3 or TRBV12-4 to TRBJ1-5; 7 bases line up with TRBD1. The trim removed 5 bases at V and 3 bases at J, leaving 10 bases unmatched. The CDR3 loop spans 16 amino acids. CDR3 DNA: TGTGCCAGCAGTCGAACAGGGGTCTCGGTCAATCAGCCCCAGCATTTT. Encoded protein: CASSRTGVSVNQPQHF.

Ten or more counts support this clonotype. The V gene is TRBV7-9, the J gene TRBJ2-5, with a tentative D call TRBD1 (5 bases). CDR3 length: 16 residues. Germline V gene lookup returns CDR1 SEHNR and CDR2 FQNEAQ (reference sequence). V shed 1 base and J shed 4 bases, with 16 bases lying between them. The CDR3 sequence is CASSLVGVVSRETQYF. The CDR3 coding sequence is TGTGCCAGCAGCTTAGTAGGGGTCGTGTCGCGAGAGACCCAGTACTTC.